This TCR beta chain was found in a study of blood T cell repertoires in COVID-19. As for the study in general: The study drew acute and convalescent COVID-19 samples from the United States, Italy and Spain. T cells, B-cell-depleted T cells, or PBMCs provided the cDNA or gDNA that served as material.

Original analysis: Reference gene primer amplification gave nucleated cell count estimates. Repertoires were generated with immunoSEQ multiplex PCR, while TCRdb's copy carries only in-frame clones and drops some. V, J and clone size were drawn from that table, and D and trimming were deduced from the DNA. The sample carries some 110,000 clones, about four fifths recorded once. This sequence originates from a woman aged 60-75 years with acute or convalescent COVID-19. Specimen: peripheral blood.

CDR3 in DNA: TGCAGTGCTAGTGCCAGCTCCTACGAGCAGTACTTC. Protein: CSASASSYEQYF. The V gene is TRBV20-1, the J gene TRBJ2-7; no firm D call. V gave up 3 bases and J gave up 0 bases, with 6 bases separating them. CDR1 DFQATT and CDR2 SNEGSKA come from the germline V gene (reference sequence). The CDR3 has 12 amino acids.